Sequencing of this TCR beta chain was carried out in a study of blood T cell repertoires in COVID-19. In the authors' workflow: Estimates of nucleated cell counts were drawn from the amplification of reference gene primers. Data came from immunoSEQ multiplex PCR; TCRdb stores just in-frame clones and leaves some out. Clone size and V and J calls were adopted from that table, with D and trimming inferred from the DNA. In the table there are fewer than 80,000 clones, about four fifths of which are singletons. The V and J ends lost 6 bases and 1 base, in that order; junction bases with no gene match: 6. CDR1 is MNHEY and CDR2 is SVGAGI in the germline V gene. The CDR3 extends over 15 amino acids.

The source is a woman older than 75 with active or convalescent COVID-19. Sample: peripheral blood. The genes are TRBV6-5 and TRBJ2-3; 8 bases fit TRBD2. For the CDR3, the DNA is TGTGCCAGCAGGGCCGGGGGGGCTGGCACAGATACGCAGTATTTT. Its translation: CASRAGGAGTDTQYF.